This T cell receptor beta chain stems from a study of blood T cell repertoires in COVID-19. On the study more broadly: Specimens from acute and convalescent COVID-19 originated in the United States, Italy and Spain. PBMCs, B-cell-depleted T cells, or T cells provided the cDNA or gDNA that made up the material.

How the authors handled the data: Counts of nucleated cells, estimated from reference gene primer amplification, were obtained. Only in-frame clones appear in the TCRdb table, and some are missing; sequencing was by immunoSEQ multiplex PCR. From that table come the V and J calls and clone size; the DNA was used to work out D and trimming. The sample lists 310,000 or so clones, 70% to 90% occurring once. Germline CDR1 reads SGDLS; CDR2 reads YYNGEE. Trimming shortened V by 0 bases and J by 4 bases, and 10 bases separated the two germline ends. The CDR3 covers 15 residues. The receptor was isolated from a man in his 70s with acute or convalescent COVID-19. The sample was peripheral blood. This chain joins TRBV9 and TRBJ1-4; D perhaps matches TRBD1 (5 bases). The CDR3 is CASSVARGFNEKLFF. CDR3 sequence (DNA): TGTGCCAGCAGCGTAGCTCGGGGGTTTAATGAAAAACTGTTTTTT.